These T cell receptor beta chains were read from a single sample in a study of beta chain features in type 1 diabetes. TCRdb's table, derived via immunoSEQ multiplex PCR, lists solely in-frame clones and lacks some. The sample carries 450,000 to 550,000 clones, approximately 30% recorded once. Input material: naive CD4+ T cells from blood. The receptor source for this set is a man aged 18 to 29 in good health. CDR3s include the opening cysteine and the closing phenylalanine or tryptophan. A D gene is named only where the DNA matches it firmly. Size values are once, few and many counts, or a class for expanded clones, and some rows have none.

v_call: TRBV30; d_call: -; j_call: TRBJ2-1; clone_size: few; cdr3_aa: CAWSSGSSSYNEQFF; cdr3_nt: TGTGCCTGGAGTAGCGGATCGAGCTCCTACAATGAGCAGTTCTTC
v_call: TRBV7-2; d_call: TRBD2; j_call: TRBJ2-5; clone_size: -; cdr3_aa: CASSTRLAGEETQYF; cdr3_nt: TGTGCCAGCAGCACCCGACTAGCGGGTGAAGAGACCCAGTACTTC
v_call: TRBV7-6; d_call: -; j_call: TRBJ2-5; clone_size: -; cdr3_aa: CASSLGVLETQYF; cdr3_nt: TGTGCCAGCAGCTTGGGGGTACTGGAGACCCAGTACTTC
v_call: TRBV4-3; d_call: -; j_call: TRBJ2-3; clone_size: few; cdr3_aa: CASSLESTDTQYF; cdr3_nt: TGCGCCAGCAGCCTAGAATCCACAGATACGCAGTATTTT
v_call: TRBV5-1; d_call: -; j_call: TRBJ1-4; clone_size: -; cdr3_aa: CASSPLLGEKLFF; cdr3_nt: TGCGCCAGCAGCCCGCTCCTGGGTGAAAAACTGTTTTTT
v_call: TRBV2; d_call: -; j_call: TRBJ1-1; clone_size: -; cdr3_aa: CASSTEMNTEAFF; cdr3_nt: TGTGCCAGCAGTACGGAAATGAACACTGAAGCTTTCTTT
v_call: TRBV4-1; d_call: TRBD2; j_call: TRBJ2-1; clone_size: few; cdr3_aa: CASSQLGGTKGEQFF; cdr3_nt: TGCGCCAGCAGCCAACTCGGGGGGACCAAGGGTGAGCAGTTCTTC
v_call: TRBV7-2; d_call: -; j_call: TRBJ2-7; clone_size: few; cdr3_aa: CASSLVTGVNYEQYF; cdr3_nt: TGTGCCAGCAGCTTAGTTACCGGGGTGAACTACGAGCAGTACTTC
v_call: TRBV30; d_call: -; j_call: TRBJ2-1; clone_size: -; cdr3_aa: CAWSVRRLYNEQFF; cdr3_nt: TGTGCCTGGAGTGTACGGAGACTATACAATGAGCAGTTCTTC
v_call: TRBV30; d_call: -; j_call: TRBJ1-2; clone_size: -; cdr3_aa: CAWNPPPGLGYTF; cdr3_nt: TGTGCCTGGAACCCTCCCCCGGGGCTTGGCTACACCTTC
v_call: TRBV4-2; d_call: -; j_call: TRBJ1-2; clone_size: -; cdr3_aa: CASSQAGLYGYTF; cdr3_nt: TGTGCCAGCAGCCAAGCAGGGCTGTATGGCTACACCTTC
v_call: TRBV30; d_call: -; j_call: TRBJ2-3; clone_size: -; cdr3_aa: CAWSLALSTDTQYF; cdr3_nt: TGTGCCTGGAGTCTAGCCCTTAGCACAGATACGCAGTATTTT
v_call: TRBV5-1; d_call: TRBD1; j_call: TRBJ2-5; clone_size: -; cdr3_aa: CASSLDPQGVQETQYF; cdr3_nt: TGCGCCAGCAGCTTGGATCCTCAGGGGGTACAAGAGACCCAGTACTTC
v_call: TRBV5-1; d_call: -; j_call: TRBJ2-6; clone_size: few; cdr3_aa: CASSPDNSGANVLTF; cdr3_nt: TGCGCCAGCAGCCCAGATAACTCTGGGGCCAACGTCCTGACTTTC